This TCR beta chain emerged from a study of cytomegalovirus exposure and HLA in healthy donors (dated by TCRdb to the late 2010s). Concerning the study at large: In an earlier analysis of approximately 640 of the donors, 276 Gb of sequence data and 117 million unique TCR beta sequences from about 180 million T cells were reported. Class I and class II HLA loci were covered by the typing at four-digit resolution. Genome-wide SNP genotypes for about 60% of the roughly 670 donors were used in a later genetic analysis, which treated that subset as a discovery cohort. A later analysis re-examined previously published TCR beta repertoires from more than 650 donors and added high-resolution HLA genotyping to investigate patterns of TCR occurrence. On average, 235,054 unique TCR beta nucleotide sequences were sequenced per donor among some 430 genotyped donors of the cohort, with roughly 18% of those sequences being non-productive. The study combined high-throughput TCR immunosequencing, statistical association of individual TCRs with disease status, and machine learning to predict cytomegalovirus infection status. The study used immunosequencing to profile the T cell repertoires of approximately 640 subjects and linked those repertoires to cytomegalovirus serostatus. The number of typed donors differed by locus: roughly 629-640 for A, B, C, DRB1 and DQB1; some 500 for DQA1; 606 for DPA1; and some 450 for DPB1. Approximately 310 gigabases of sequencing data and around 87 million unique TCR sequences were included in an early release covering around 600 HLA-typed donors. Along with the approximately 620-subject first cohort, a separate validation cohort of some 130 different subjects was used. Donor age, sex, ethnicity and CMV serostatus were compiled alongside the repertoire data. Because of strong linkage in the cohort, 5 or 6 DR-DQ haplotypes were treated as single units for association and clustering. Among the roughly 400 genotyped donors, about 85% belonged to the genetic ancestry cluster associated with self-reported Caucasian donors. Every discovery cohort repertoire had been produced on one sequencing platform. The study was designed to test whether signatures of past pathogen exposure could be identified by cataloging public T cell receptors. In an earlier analysis of 550 to 700 of the donors, high-throughput TCR beta sequencing was used to judge whether each TCR beta V gene segment behaved as functional or pseudogenic. The later analysis used no new phenotypic data to find candidate immune exposures, relying instead on TCR beta sequences and their occurrence across donors. Overall study results and their limits: A later genetic analysis reported fewer N-insertions in productive TCRs among donors in an Asian-associated ancestry cluster than the roughly 690-donor mean. Because the 87-base-pair reads could not distinguish some IMGT-functional V segments, including TRBV6-2 and TRBV6-3, those segments were excluded. Most CMV-associated TCR beta chains appeared to be HLA-restricted in a later analysis, and the HLA associations seemed to be driven largely by CMV exposure. In vitro tests confirmed that a few of the cytomegalovirus-associated TCR beta chains recognize cytomegalovirus antigens. Linkage disequilibrium might explain the correlated functional status among segregating V segments, but an unknown experimental factor could not be excluded. Presence/absence analyses assumed roughly uniform sequencing depth across donors, an assumption that may not hold. The earlier analysis of 587 of the donors excluded some 15 rarely observed V segments, including chromosome 9 orphons, because counts were too low. The cohort was sequenced for TCR beta chains only, and without alpha or paired-chain data the features that could be detected were limited. CMV serostatus was the only immune exposure information available for the cohort. The authors suggested that the approach could potentially be extended to other disease states and immunological phenotypes. The study listed approximately 150 TCR beta chains as associated with cytomegalovirus. Compared with equally common non-associated chains, HLA-associated TCR beta chains in a later analysis were more clonally expanded and had lower generation probabilities. Several of the top co-occurrence clusters appeared to be linked to parvovirus B19, influenza, CMV and Epstein-Barr virus, according to a later analysis. Strong co-occurrence of HLA alleles, especially DR and DQ, made assigning TCR associations to individual alleles difficult. Because some donors lacked HLA typing at each locus, the association tests relied only on the typed subset. Broadly in line with IMGT annotations, most TCR beta V segments showed up in productive rearrangements about 87% or about 30% of the time in an earlier analysis of 587 of the donors. A cluster of highly shared sequence variants was judged likely to be a technical artifact of the sequencing pipeline. Specific HLA alleles were associated with roughly 17,000 TCR beta sequences at a false discovery rate of 0.05 in a later analysis. Most TCR sequences were seen in very few donors, while some public TCRs were found in many individuals. Cytomegalovirus status was reported to be diagnosed by the classifier with high specificity and sensitivity in both the original and validation cohorts. A further reported finding was that TCR beta sequences accurately predicted the HLA-A and HLA-B alleles for most subjects in the first cohort. An association between a missense DCLRE1C variant and V-gene and J-gene trimming of TCR beta chains was found in a later genetic analysis and replicated in an independent cohort. According to a later analysis, TCR association rates differed among HLA loci, with DRB1 alleles showing the most associated TCRs and HLA-C alleles showing the fewest.

This clone was recorded a few times. Its antigen specificity is not known. No much larger clone exists at a distance of one base, and base qualities are not known. Germline trimming: 2 bases from V, 6 bases from J; junction bases outside gene matches: 8. Based on the germline V gene, the CDR1 and CDR2 sequences are SGHRS and YFSETQ. Spanning cysteine to phenylalanine, the CDR3 consists of 16 amino acids. The entry retains the CDR3 DNA only, 48 bases that are in frame from base 1. The protocol used for the library was the immunoSEQ multiplex PCR assay. The multiplex PCR relied on a mix of 60 forward primers for TCR Vbeta segments and 13 reverse primers for TCR Jbeta segments. The CDR3 region of rearranged TCR beta genes was amplified from genomic DNA with a multiplex PCR assay. The amplified TCR beta libraries were sequenced on the Illumina HiSeq System as 87-base-pair reads. As for the authors' bioinformatics: A later analysis tallied tens of millions of unique TCR beta chains across the 550 to 850 repertoires, and around 9.9 million of those chains were shared by two or more donors. To remove PCR and sequencing errors, raw reads were error-corrected and collapsed into unique sequences using a nearest-neighbor algorithm that merged closely related sequences. Alignment of CDR3 sequences to IMGT reference sequences was used to assign V, D and J gene segments. For a sequence to be retained, a match of at least six nucleotides was required to both a V gene segment and a J gene segment. A rearrangement counted as productive if the CDR3 had no stop codons and remained in frame with V and J, and every other rearrangement counted as non-productive. Following IMGT convention, CDR3 was defined as the stretch from the second conserved V-encoded cysteine to the conserved J-encoded phenylalanine. The earlier analysis of 587 of the donors excluded sequences that lacked an unambiguous match to a single V gene segment. An earlier analysis of roughly 590 of the donors called V segments functional above 56.7% productive rearrangements and segregating when the between-donor standard deviation exceeded 5%. A statistical classification framework was built to diagnose cytomegalovirus status from the catalog of TCR beta chain sequences. A later analysis assigned V and J genes by comparing TCR nucleotide sequences with IMGT/GENE-DB human TR gene sequences. A later analysis assigned CDR3 sequences and most-parsimonious VDJ recombination scenarios with the TCRdist pipeline. In a later analysis, every TCR beta chain was defined by the combination of its CDR3 amino acid sequence and its V-gene family, and reads without a unique V-gene family were dropped. To address suspected cross-contamination and a sequencing artifact, a later analysis removed some 620 highly shared, low-generation-probability nucleotide sequences. For each public chain, a later analysis derived a clonal expansion index from normalized ranks of inferred template counts within each repertoire. Generation probabilities in a later analysis came from a VDJ recombination model fitted to out-of-frame rearrangements, and those results were checked against IGoR. A later analysis scored TCR-TCR, TCR-HLA and TCR-CMV co-occurrence with hypergeometric tests, applying a repertoire-size bias correction to TCR pairs. False discovery rates were estimated in a later analysis by permuting HLA or CMV assignments 20 times. In a later analysis, co-occurring TCRs were grouped using DBSCAN, with TCRdist sequence similarity added in when clustering inside HLA-allele-positive subsets. Co-occurrence clustering excluded repertoires with fewer than 30,000 or more than 120,000 public chains, plus five with anomalous nucleotide sharing. Imported from immuneACCESS, the table was reduced by TCRdb to in-frame sequences with V and J called. These copies leave out some clones; in studies compared against another copy, an unresolved V gene accounts for under half, and the cause of the remainder is not known. V and J calls and clone size are copied from that table; D and trimming were computed from the DNA. The sample table contains 90,000 to 150,000 clones; only one count was recorded for 77% of them. Roughly 11% of the sample is taken by the ten largest.

The cohort consisted of approximately 670 healthy bone marrow donors. All cohort members were sampled while nominally healthy, although unrecorded immune exposures were likely present. The donor was CMV seropositive and belonged to the group of 270 or so seropositive cohort members. Each donor provided a peripheral blood sample, and peripheral blood mononuclear cells were used for TCR beta sequencing. The Qiagen DNeasy Blood Extraction Kit was used to extract genomic DNA from the blood cell samples. Recombination joined TRBV5-1 with TRBJ2-1, and 10 junction bases match TRBD1. Sequencing was done on a sample of PBMCs. The clonotype comes from a man in his forties in good health and CMV-seropositive. The base sequence is TGCGCCAGCAGCTTACCCAGGACAGGGGGGGGCAATGAGCAGTTCTTC. The translation is CASSLPRTGGGNEQFF.